This TCR beta chain was identified in a study of cytomegalovirus exposure and HLA in healthy donors (dated by TCRdb to 2016 to 2017). Notes on the research overall: According to an earlier analysis of a few hundred of the donors, about 180 million T cells yielded over 100 million unique TCR beta sequences and less than 300 Gb of sequence data. Approximately 300 gigabases of sequencing data and tens of millions of unique TCR sequences were included in an early release covering about 600 HLA-typed donors. Of the 398 genotyped donors, 80% to 90% were placed in the genetic ancestry cluster associated with self-reported Caucasian donors. The aim of the study was to test whether cataloging public T cell receptors could identify signatures of past pathogen exposure. The study used immunosequencing to profile the T cell repertoires of approximately 690 subjects and linked those repertoires to cytomegalovirus serostatus. Besides the first cohort of roughly 700 subjects, a separate validation cohort made up of roughly 120 different subjects was used. To predict cytomegalovirus infection status, the study brought together high-throughput TCR immunosequencing, statistical association of individual TCRs with disease status, and machine learning. In a later analysis, previously published TCR beta repertoires from roughly 710 donors were re-analyzed and high-resolution HLA genotyping was added so that TCR occurrence patterns could be studied. In the later analysis, no new phenotypic data were used to find candidate immune exposures; instead, reliance was placed on TCR beta sequences and their occurrence across donors. In an earlier analysis of around 540 of the donors, high-throughput TCR beta sequencing was used to judge whether each TCR beta V gene segment behaved as functional or pseudogenic. Donor age, sex, ethnicity and CMV serostatus were compiled together with the repertoire data. Genome-wide SNP genotypes for about 55% of the roughly 670 donors were used in a later genetic analysis, which treated that subset as a discovery cohort. All discovery cohort repertoires had been generated using a single sequencing platform. Both class I and class II loci were covered by HLA typing, at four-digit resolution. The number of typed donors differed by locus: about 620-640 for A, B, C, DRB1 and DQB1; 500 to 550 for DQA1; 606 for DPA1; and some 470 for DPB1. Four to six DR-DQ haplotypes were handled as single units for association and clustering, since linkage in the cohort was strong. On average, about 240,000 unique TCR beta nucleotide sequences were sequenced per donor among some 430 genotyped donors of the cohort, with about 17% of those sequences being non-productive.

Remarks on this clone: The antigen it binds to is not known. No base qualities exist here, and no much larger clone lies one base off it.

Study-wide findings and limitations: In an earlier analysis of around 600 of the donors, most TCR beta V segments were observed in productive rearrangements about 90% or about 30% of the time, broadly matching IMGT annotations. Specific HLA alleles were associated with some 15,000 TCR beta sequences at a false discovery rate of 0.05 in a later analysis. The earlier analysis of some 560 of the donors excluded fewer than 20 rarely observed V segments, including chromosome 9 orphons, because counts were too low. Only TCR beta chains were sequenced in this cohort, and the absence of alpha or paired-chain data limited detectable features. In a later genetic analysis, fewer N-insertions in productive TCRs were reported among donors in an Asian-associated ancestry cluster than the approximately 710-donor mean. In vitro tests confirmed that three of the cytomegalovirus-associated TCR beta chains recognize cytomegalovirus antigens. Correlated functional status among segregating V segments might reflect linkage disequilibrium, but an unknown experimental factor could not be ruled out. The sequencing pipeline was judged likely to have produced a cluster of highly shared sequence variants as a technical artifact. In a later genetic analysis, a missense DCLRE1C variant was associated with V-gene and J-gene trimming of TCR beta chains, and the association was replicated in an independent cohort. HLA typing was unavailable for some donors at each locus, so association tests used only the typed subset. The only immune exposure information available for the cohort was CMV serostatus. In a later analysis, most CMV-associated TCR beta chains were found to appear HLA-restricted, with HLA associations seemingly driven largely by CMV exposure. A later analysis reported that several top co-occurrence clusters appeared linked to parvovirus B19, influenza, CMV and Epstein-Barr virus. Some IMGT-functional V segments, including TRBV6-2 and TRBV6-3, could not be told apart with the 87-base-pair reads, so those segments were excluded. Most TCR sequences were seen in very few donors, while some public TCRs were found in many individuals. The classifier was reported to diagnose cytomegalovirus status with high specificity and sensitivity in both the original cohort and the validation cohort. The authors suggested that the approach could potentially be extended to other disease states and immunological phenotypes. In a later analysis, TCR association rates were found to vary across HLA loci, with the most associated TCRs seen for DRB1 alleles and the fewest for HLA-C alleles. The presence/absence analyses assumed that sequencing depth was roughly uniform across donors, and that assumption may not be true. Strong co-occurrence of HLA alleles, especially DR and DQ, made assigning TCR associations to individual alleles difficult. A further reported finding was that TCR beta sequences accurately predicted the HLA-A and HLA-B alleles for most subjects in the first cohort. The study gave a list of some 150 TCR beta chains associated with cytomegalovirus. A later analysis found that HLA-associated TCR beta chains were more clonally expanded and had lower generation probabilities than equally common non-associated chains.

Including cysteine and phenylalanine, the CDR3 has 17 amino acids. The retained sequence is limited to the CDR3, 51 bases, with the frame set at the first base. V ends up 5 bases short and J 0 bases short, with an unmatched junction base count of 12. Taken from the germline V gene (reference sequence), the CDR1 and CDR2 loops are SEHNR and FQNEAQ. In total, approximately 610 healthy bone marrow donors made up the cohort. Cohort members were all nominally healthy when sampled, although unrecorded immune exposures were likely present. The donor tested CMV seronegative, placing the donor among the 350 or so seronegative members of the cohort. Each donor provided a peripheral blood sample, and peripheral blood mononuclear cells were used for TCR beta sequencing. The Qiagen DNeasy Blood Extraction Kit was used to extract genomic DNA from the blood cell samples. Libraries were prepared through the immunoSEQ multiplex PCR assay. A mixture of 60 forward primers for TCR Vbeta segments and 13 reverse primers for TCR Jbeta segments was used in the multiplex PCR. The CDR3 region of rearranged TCR beta genes was amplified from genomic DNA with a multiplex PCR assay. The Illumina HiSeq System was used to sequence the amplified TCR beta libraries as 87-base-pair reads. From the authors' description of their analysis: In a later analysis, some 80 million unique TCR beta chains were counted across the 500 to 850 repertoires, and roughly 11 million of these chains were shared by at least two donors. Raw reads were error-corrected and collapsed into unique sequences by a nearest-neighbor algorithm in which closely related sequences were merged to remove PCR and sequencing errors. To assign V, D and J gene segments, CDR3 sequences were aligned to IMGT reference sequences. For a sequence to be retained, a match of at least six nucleotides was required to both a V gene segment and a J gene segment. Rearrangements were classified as productive when the CDR3 lacked stop codons and remained in frame with V and J, and all other rearrangements were classified as non-productive. CDR3 was defined according to IMGT convention as the region running from the second conserved V-encoded cysteine to the conserved J-encoded phenylalanine. The earlier analysis of 550 to 650 of the donors excluded any sequence lacking an unambiguous match to a single V gene segment. In an earlier analysis of 450 to 700 of the donors, V segments were called functional above 56.7% productive rearrangements and were called segregating when the between-donor standard deviation exceeded 5%. A statistical classification framework was developed to diagnose cytomegalovirus status using the catalog of TCR beta chain sequences. In a later analysis, TCR nucleotide sequences were compared against IMGT/GENE-DB human TR gene sequences so that V and J genes could be assigned. Using the TCRdist pipeline, a later analysis assigned CDR3 sequences along with most-parsimonious VDJ recombination scenarios. A later analysis defined each TCR beta chain by its CDR3 amino acid sequence plus V-gene family, and excluded reads lacking a unique V-gene family. A later analysis removed 592 highly shared, low-generation-probability nucleotide sequences to deal with suspected cross-contamination and a sequencing artifact. For each public chain, a later analysis derived a clonal expansion index from normalized ranks of inferred template counts within each repertoire. In a later analysis, generation probabilities were computed using a VDJ recombination model fitted to out-of-frame rearrangements, and the results were checked against IGoR. In a later analysis, hypergeometric tests were used to score TCR-TCR, TCR-HLA and TCR-CMV co-occurrence, with a repertoire-size bias correction applied to TCR pairs. In a later analysis, false discovery rates were estimated by permuting HLA or CMV assignments 20 times. A later analysis grouped co-occurring TCRs with DBSCAN, adding TCRdist sequence similarity when clustering within HLA-allele-positive subsets. Repertoires with fewer than 30,000 or more than 120,000 public chains, plus five repertoires with anomalous nucleotide sharing, were excluded from co-occurrence clustering. TCRdb mirrors the immuneACCESS table, restricted to in-frame sequences. Some clones are absent from its copies; in checked studies, under half trace to an unresolved V gene, and the reason for the others is unknown. V and J calls and clone size come straight from that table; D and trimming were deduced from the DNA. The sample data list over 150,000 clones, and approximately 74% of these were observed just once. 2.8% of the sample comes from the top ten.

This TCR was recovered from a man younger than 35 in good health and CMV-seronegative. The sequence is built from TRBV7-9 and TRBJ2-7; 8 central nucleotides agree with TRBD2. The material sequenced was PBMCs. The sequence in DNA is TGTGCCAGCAGCCCAATGGGGCGGGGGGTGATCTCCTACGAGCAGTACTTC. The encoded protein is CASSPMGRGVISYEQYF.